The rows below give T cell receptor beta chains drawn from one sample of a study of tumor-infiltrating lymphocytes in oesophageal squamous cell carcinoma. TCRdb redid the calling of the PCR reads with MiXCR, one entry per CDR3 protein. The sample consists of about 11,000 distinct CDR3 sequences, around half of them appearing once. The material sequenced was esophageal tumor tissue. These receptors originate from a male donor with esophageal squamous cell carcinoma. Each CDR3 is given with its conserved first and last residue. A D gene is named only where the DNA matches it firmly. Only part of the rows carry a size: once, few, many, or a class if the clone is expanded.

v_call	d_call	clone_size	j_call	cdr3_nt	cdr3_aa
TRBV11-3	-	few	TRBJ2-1	TGTGCCAGCAGCTTAGGGACTATGGCCTACAATGAGCAGTTCTTC	CASSLGTMAYNEQFF
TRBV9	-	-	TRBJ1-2	TGTGCCAGCAGCGTAGCTGACGGGCCAAACTATGGCTACACCTTC	CASSVADGPNYGYTF
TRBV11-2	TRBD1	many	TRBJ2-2	TGTGCCAGCAGCCCTAGACAGGGTGGGGACAGGGCCGGGGAGCTGTTTTTT	CASSPRQGGDRAGELFF
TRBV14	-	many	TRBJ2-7	TGTGCCAGCAGCCACAGGGCTGAGCAGTACTTC	CASSHRAEQYF
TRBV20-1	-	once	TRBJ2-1	TGCAGTGGTAAGCTGAAAGATGAGCAGTTCTTC	CSGKLKDEQFF
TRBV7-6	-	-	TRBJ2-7	TGTGCTAGCAGCTTAGATTGGACAGACTCCTACGAGCAGTACTTC	CASSLDWTDSYEQYF
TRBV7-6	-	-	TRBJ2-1	TGTGCCAGCAGCTTAGTAGGGCCAGAGCAGTTCTTC	CASSLVGPEQFF
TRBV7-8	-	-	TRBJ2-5	TGTGCCAGCAGCTTAAGTGAGGTCAGAAAAGAGACCCAGTACTTC	CASSLSEVRKETQYF
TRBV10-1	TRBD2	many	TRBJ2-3	TGCGCCAGCAGTAGGCTAGCGGGAAACACAGATACGCAGTATTTT	CASSRLAGNTDTQYF
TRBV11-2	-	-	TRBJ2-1	TGTGCCAGCAGCACAGTAGGCCAGGGTGGCTACAATGAGCAGTTCTTC	CASSTVGQGGYNEQFF
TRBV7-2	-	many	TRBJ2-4	TGTGCCAGCAGCTTAGGGACCGACAGAAACATTCAGTACTTC	CASSLGTDRNIQYF
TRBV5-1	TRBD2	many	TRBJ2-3	TGCGCCAGCAGCTTGGCTAGCGGGAGCACAGATACGCAGTATTTT	CASSLASGSTDTQYF
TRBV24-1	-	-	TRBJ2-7	TGTGCCACCAGTGATTCAGACAGGTCCTACGAGCAGTACTTC	CATSDSDRSYEQYF
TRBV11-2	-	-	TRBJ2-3	TGTGCCAGCAGCTTAAGGGGGGGTCCAGATACGCAGTATTTT	CASSLRGGPDTQYF
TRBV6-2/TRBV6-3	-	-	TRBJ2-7	TGTGCCAGCAGTTACTCTAAGGGACGGAGATCGGACGAGCAGTACTTC	CASSYSKGRRSDEQYF
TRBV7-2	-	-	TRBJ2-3	TGTGCCAGCAGCTTAACCAGGGGTAGCACAGATACGCAGTATTTT	CASSLTRGSTDTQYF
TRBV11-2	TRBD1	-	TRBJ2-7	TGTGCCAGCAGCTTAGTACCCCCGCGACAGGGGGCTTTCTACGAGCAGTACTTC	CASSLVPPRQGAFYEQYF
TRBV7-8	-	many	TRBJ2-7	TGTGCCAGCAGCTTAGGGCCAGGGAACTACGAGCAGTACTTC	CASSLGPGNYEQYF
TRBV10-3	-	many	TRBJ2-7	TGTGCCACCGTTCAGGGATACTCCTACGAGCAGTACTTC	CATVQGYSYEQYF
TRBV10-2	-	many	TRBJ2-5	TGCGCCAGCAGTGACAGGGGCCGGGAGACCCAGTACTTC	CASSDRGRETQYF
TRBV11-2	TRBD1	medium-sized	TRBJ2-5	TGTGCCAGCAGCTCATCACAGGGGTTCGGAGAGACCCAGTACTTC	CASSSSQGFGETQYF
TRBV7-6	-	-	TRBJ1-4	TGTGCCAGCAGCTTACAAGCCGGGGGCTTTGATGAAAAACTGTTTTTT	CASSLQAGGFDEKLFF
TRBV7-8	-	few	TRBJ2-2	TGTGCCAGCAGCTTCACAGGCTCCGGGGAGCTGTTTTTT	CASSFTGSGELFF
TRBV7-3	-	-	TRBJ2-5	TGTGCCAGCAGACCGCAATCTGTGACATCCTACGTTGAGCAGTACTTC	CASRPQSVTSYVEQYF
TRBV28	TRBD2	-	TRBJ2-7	TGTGCCAGCAGTTTAACCGGGACTAGCGGATCCAATGAGCAGTACTTC	CASSLTGTSGSNEQYF
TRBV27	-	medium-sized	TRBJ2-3	TGTGCCAGCAGTCCTCATCGAACCACAGATACGCAGTATTTT	CASSPHRTTDTQYF
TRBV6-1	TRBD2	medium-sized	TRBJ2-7	TGTGCCAGCAGTGGGACATATAGCGGGAGAAGTTCCTACGAGCAGTACTTC	CASSGTYSGRSSYEQYF
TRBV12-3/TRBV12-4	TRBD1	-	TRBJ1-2	TGTGCCAGCAGTGAAGGACAGGTGGGGGACTATGGCTACACCTTC	CASSEGQVGDYGYTF
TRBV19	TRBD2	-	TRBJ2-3	TGTGCCAGTAGTACTTCTAGCGGGAGGTACGCAGATACGCAGTATTTT	CASSTSSGRYADTQYF
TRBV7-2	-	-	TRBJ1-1	TGTGCCAGCACGTTCGGAGGGGGTTTAACTGAAGCTTTCTTT	CASTFGGGLTEAFF
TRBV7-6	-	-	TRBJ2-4	TGTGCCAGCAGCCGCGACAGTGAGAATTCACCCCTCCACTTC	CASSRDSENSPLHF
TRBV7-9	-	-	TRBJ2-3	TGTGCCAGCACCCTCCTGTGGGGGGCTGGGGATACGCAGTATTTT	CASTLLWGAGDTQYF
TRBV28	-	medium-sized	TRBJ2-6	TGTGCCAGCAGTTCAACAAAGCCTGGGGCCAACGTCCTGACTTTC	CASSSTKPGANVLTF
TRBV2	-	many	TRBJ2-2	TGTGCCACCCAAAGGTCGTCCGTCGCCGGGGAGCTGTTTTTT	CATQRSSVAGELFF
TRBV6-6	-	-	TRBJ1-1	TGTGCCAGCAGTTACGGGATGAACACTGAAGCTTTCTTT	CASSYGMNTEAFF
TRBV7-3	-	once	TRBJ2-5	TGTGCCAGCAGCTTAAGGGACCTCAGGGGATCTCAAGAGACCCAGTACTTC	CASSLRDLRGSQETQYF
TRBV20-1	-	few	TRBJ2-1	TGCAGTGCTAGTGGGCAGAGAGCCTACGAGCAGTTCTTC	CSASGQRAYEQFF
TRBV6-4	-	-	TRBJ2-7	TGTGCCAGCGGAGGACAGTTAAGTACCTACGAGCAGTACTTC	CASGGQLSTYEQYF
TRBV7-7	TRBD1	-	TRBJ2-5	TGTGCTAGCAGCCGACAGGGGTGGGAGACCCAGTACTTC	CASSRQGWETQYF
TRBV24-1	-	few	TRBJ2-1	TGTGCCACCAGTGACCCTAATCCGGGGGCAAAGATCCACAATGAGCAGTTCTTC	CATSDPNPGAKIHNEQFF
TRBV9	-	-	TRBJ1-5	TGTGCCAGCAGCGTAGTGGAGACAAATCAGCCCCAGCATTTT	CASSVVETNQPQHF
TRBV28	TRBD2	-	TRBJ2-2	TGTGCCAGCAGTCCTAGCGGGAGGGCCGCGAAGCTGTTTTTT	CASSPSGRAAKLFF
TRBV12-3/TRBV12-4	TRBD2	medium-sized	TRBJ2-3	TGTGCCAGCAGACCTCCTAGCGGGGCCATCACAGATACGCAGTATTTT	CASRPPSGAITDTQYF